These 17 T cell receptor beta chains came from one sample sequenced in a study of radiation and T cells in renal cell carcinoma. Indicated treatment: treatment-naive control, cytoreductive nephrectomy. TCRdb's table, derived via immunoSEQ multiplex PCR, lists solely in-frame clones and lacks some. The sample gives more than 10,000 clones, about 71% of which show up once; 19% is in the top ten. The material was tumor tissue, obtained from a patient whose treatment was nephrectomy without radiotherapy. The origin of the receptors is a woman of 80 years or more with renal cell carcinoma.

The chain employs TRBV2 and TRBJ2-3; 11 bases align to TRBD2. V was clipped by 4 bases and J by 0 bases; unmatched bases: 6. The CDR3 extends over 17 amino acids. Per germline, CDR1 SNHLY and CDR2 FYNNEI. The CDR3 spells CASSGLAGGFSTDTQYF. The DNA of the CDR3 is TGTGCCAGCAGTGGGCTAGCGGGGGGCTTTAGCACAGATACGCAGTATTTT.

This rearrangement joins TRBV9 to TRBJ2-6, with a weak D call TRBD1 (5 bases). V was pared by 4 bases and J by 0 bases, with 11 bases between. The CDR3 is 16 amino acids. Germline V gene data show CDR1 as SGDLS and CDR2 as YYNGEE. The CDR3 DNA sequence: TGTGCCAGCAGCTTGGACATGGACTCTGGGGCCAACGTCCTGACTTTC. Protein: CASSLDMDSGANVLTF.

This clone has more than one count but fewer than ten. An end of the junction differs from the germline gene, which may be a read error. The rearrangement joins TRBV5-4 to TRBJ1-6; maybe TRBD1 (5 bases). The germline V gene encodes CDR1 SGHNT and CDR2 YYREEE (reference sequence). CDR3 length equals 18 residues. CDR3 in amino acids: CASSQDTTEGILGSPLHF. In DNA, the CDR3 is TGCGCCAGCAGCCAAGATACGACAGAGGGGATTCTCGGTTCACCCCTCCACTTT.

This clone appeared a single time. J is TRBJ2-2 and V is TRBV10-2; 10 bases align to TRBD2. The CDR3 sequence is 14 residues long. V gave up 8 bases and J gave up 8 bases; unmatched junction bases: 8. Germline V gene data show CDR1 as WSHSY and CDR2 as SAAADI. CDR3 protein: CASGSTSGVGELFF. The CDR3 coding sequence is TGCGCCAGCGGCTCAACTAGCGGGGTAGGGGAGCTGTTTTTT.

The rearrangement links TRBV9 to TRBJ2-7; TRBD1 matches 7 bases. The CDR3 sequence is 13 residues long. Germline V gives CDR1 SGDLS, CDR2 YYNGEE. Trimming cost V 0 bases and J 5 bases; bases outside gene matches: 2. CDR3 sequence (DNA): TGTGCCAGCAGCGTAGTAGGGGGCAACGAGCAGTACTTC. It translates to CASSVVGGNEQYF.

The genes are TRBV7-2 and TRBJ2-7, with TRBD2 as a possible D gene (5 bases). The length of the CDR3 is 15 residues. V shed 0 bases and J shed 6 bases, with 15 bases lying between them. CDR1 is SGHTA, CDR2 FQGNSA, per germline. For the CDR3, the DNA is TGTGCCAGCAGCTTAGCGCCGGGGTACCTCTTCGAGCAGTACGTC. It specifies CASSLAPGYLFEQYV.

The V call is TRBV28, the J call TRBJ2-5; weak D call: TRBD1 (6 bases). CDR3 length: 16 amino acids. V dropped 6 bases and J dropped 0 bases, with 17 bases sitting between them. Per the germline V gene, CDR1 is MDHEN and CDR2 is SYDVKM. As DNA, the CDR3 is TGTGCCAGCAGACGCGGACAGACAAAGTACCAAGAGACCCAGTACTTC. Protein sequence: CASRRGQTKYQETQYF.

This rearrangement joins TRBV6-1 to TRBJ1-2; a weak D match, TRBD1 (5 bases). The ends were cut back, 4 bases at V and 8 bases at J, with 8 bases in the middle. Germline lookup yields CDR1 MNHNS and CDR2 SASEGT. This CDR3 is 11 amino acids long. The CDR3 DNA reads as TGTGCCAGCAGTGGGGGCTGGGGCTACACCTTC. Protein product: CASSGGWGYTF.

CDR3 nucleotides: TGTGCCACAAAGCCGGGGGGTCCGTTCTCCTACGAGCAGTACGTC. Translating gives CATKPGGPFSYEQYV. This chain links TRBV10-3 with TRBJ2-7; 7 nucleotides match TRBD2. Germline-derived CDR1 and CDR2 are ENHRY and SYGVKD. V shed 10 bases and J 0 bases; nucleotides not matched to a gene: 12. This CDR3 has 15 residues.

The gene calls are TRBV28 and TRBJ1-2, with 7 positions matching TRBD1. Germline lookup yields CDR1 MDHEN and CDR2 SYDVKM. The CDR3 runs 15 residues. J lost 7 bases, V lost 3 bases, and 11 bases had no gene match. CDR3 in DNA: TGTGCCAGCAGTTTTAGCTACAGGGGCTGGGGTGGCTACACCTTC. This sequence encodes CASSFSYRGWGGYTF.

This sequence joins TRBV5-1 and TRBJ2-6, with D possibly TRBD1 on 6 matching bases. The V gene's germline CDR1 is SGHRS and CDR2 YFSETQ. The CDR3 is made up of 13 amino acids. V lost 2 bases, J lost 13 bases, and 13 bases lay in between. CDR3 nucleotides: TGCGCCAGCAGCTTTGGGGGCCAGGGGGTCCTGACTTTC. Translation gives CASSFGGQGVLTF.

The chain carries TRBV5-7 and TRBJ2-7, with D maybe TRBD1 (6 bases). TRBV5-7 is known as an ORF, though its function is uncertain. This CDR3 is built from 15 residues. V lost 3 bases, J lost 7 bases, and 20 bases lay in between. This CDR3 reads CASSSGHRLPGEQYF. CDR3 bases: TGTGCCAGCAGCTCGGGACATCGGTTGCCAGGGGAGCAGTACTTC.

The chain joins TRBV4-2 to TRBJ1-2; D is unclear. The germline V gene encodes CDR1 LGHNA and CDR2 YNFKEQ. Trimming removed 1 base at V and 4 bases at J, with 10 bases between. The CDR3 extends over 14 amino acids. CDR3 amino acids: CASSQVGSSYGYTF. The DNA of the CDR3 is TGTGCCAGCAGCCAAGTTGGCAGTTCCTATGGCTACACCTTC.

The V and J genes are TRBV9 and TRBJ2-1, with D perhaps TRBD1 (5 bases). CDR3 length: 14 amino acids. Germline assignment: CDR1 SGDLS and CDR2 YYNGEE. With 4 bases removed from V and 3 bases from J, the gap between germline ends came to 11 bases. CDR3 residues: CASSPRTNYNEQFF. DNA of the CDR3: TGTGCCAGCAGCCCGAGGACAAACTACAATGAGCAGTTCTTC.

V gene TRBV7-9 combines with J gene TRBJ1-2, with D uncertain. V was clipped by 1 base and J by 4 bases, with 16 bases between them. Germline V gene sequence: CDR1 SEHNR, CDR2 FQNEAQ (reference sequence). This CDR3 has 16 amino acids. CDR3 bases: TGTGCCAGCAGCTTAGGGGTACAGCATTTTTCCTATGGCTACACCTTC. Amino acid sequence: CASSLGVQHFSYGYTF.

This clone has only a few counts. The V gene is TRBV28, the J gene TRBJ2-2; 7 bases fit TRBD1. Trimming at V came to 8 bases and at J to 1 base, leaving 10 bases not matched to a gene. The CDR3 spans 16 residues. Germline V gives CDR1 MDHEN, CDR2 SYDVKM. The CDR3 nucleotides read TGTGCCAGCCGGGGCTACAGGGGCTTGAACACCGGGGAGCTGTTTTTT. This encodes CASRGYRGLNTGELFF.

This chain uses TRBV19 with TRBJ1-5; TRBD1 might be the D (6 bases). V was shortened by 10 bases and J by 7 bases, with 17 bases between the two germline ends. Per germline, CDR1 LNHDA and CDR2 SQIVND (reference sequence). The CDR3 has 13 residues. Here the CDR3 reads CATLQGIGQPQHF. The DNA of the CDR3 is TGTGCCACCCTACAGGGTATTGGACAGCCCCAGCATTTT.